Reported below is one TCR beta chain. As yet, its antigen is unknown. TCRdb keeps only in-frame clones here, not all; method: immunoSEQ multiplex PCR. The sample holds some 70,000 clones, 75% to 95% seen once. These data are taken from a study of cytotoxic CD8 clonotypes in ibrutinib-treated CLL. The CDR3 has 16 amino acids. Study-wide results and limits: There were few public clonotypes, and on treatment they contracted or stayed stable.

The material sequenced was PBMCs, taken after 12 months of ibrutinib treatment. The chain carries TRBV21-1 and TRBJ1-2; TRBD1, the table's D call, lacks a check against the DNA. TRBV21-1 has pseudogene status. This TCR derives from a human donor with chronic lymphocytic leukemia. CDR3: CASSHSAGTGGYGYTF. Here the CDR3 DNA reads TGTGCCAGCAGCCACTCGGCGGGGACAGGGGGCTATGGCTACACCTTC.